This TCR beta chain originates from a study of T cell clonotyping in hematopoietic cell transplantation. Study as a whole: Cytoreduction preceded collection of pretransplant recipient samples.

CDR1 and CDR2 from the germline V gene are SEHNR and FQNEAQ (reference sequence). Deletions cut 1 base from V and 10 bases from J, with 13 bases between. The length of the CDR3 is 13 residues. Note on this clone: Antigen unknown.

Study-wide findings and caveats: After transplant, recipient diversity fell while pathologically expanded clonotypes grew through day 180. Higher Inverse Simpson Index values in graft donor and pretransplant recipient predicted broader posttransplant TCR diversity.

Data came from immunoSEQ multiplex PCR; TCRdb stores just in-frame clones and leaves some out. The table lists fewer than 50,000 clones, under 90% of them singletons. Time point defined: recipient sample about 28 days before transplant, after cytoreduction. Samples: about 28 days before transplant, then days 30, 100 and 180 after. Source: peripheral blood mononuclear cells, taken before stem cell transplant. The sequence derives from a man aged 55-75 years with biphenotypic leukemia. Some clones in this sample may be carry-over from other donors' samples. The chain has TRBV7-9 and TRBJ1-1, with D perhaps TRBD1 (6 bases). CDR3 sequence (DNA): TGTGCCAGCAGCTTAGGGGACACCTCTGGAGCTTTCTTT. Protein: CASSLGDTSGAFF.